The entry that follows covers one TCR beta chain sequence. V was trimmed by 4 bases and J by 3 bases, leaving 16 bases between them. The CDR3 runs to 15 residues. In germline, CDR1 is SGHRS, CDR2 YFSETQ. This record belongs to a study of blood T cell repertoires in COVID-19. The protocol was immunoSEQ multiplex PCR, while the TCRdb copy is restricted to in-frame clones and leaves out a portion. The sample shows hundreds of thousands of clones, around 87% of them seen only once. The chain has TRBV5-1 and TRBJ1-2; a weak D match, TRBD1 (5 bases). The sequenced sample consisted of PBMCs or T cells enriched from blood (not recorded which). This clonotype was obtained from a woman in her fifties or sixties who had recovered from COVID-19. CDR3: CASSKSTVLDYGYTF. The CDR3 coding sequence is TGCGCCAGCAGCAAATCGACAGTACTTGACTATGGCTACACCTTC.